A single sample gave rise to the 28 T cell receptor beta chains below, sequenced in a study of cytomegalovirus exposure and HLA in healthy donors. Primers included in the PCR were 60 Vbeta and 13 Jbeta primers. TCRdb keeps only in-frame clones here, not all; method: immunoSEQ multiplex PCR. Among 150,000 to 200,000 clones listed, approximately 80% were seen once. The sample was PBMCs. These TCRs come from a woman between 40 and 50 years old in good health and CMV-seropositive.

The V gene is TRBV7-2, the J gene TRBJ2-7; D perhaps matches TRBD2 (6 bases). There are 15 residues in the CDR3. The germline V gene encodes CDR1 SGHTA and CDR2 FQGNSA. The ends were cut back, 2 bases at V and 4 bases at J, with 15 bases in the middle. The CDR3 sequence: CASSLSLTGAYEQYF. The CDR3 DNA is TGTGCCAGCAGCTTATCTCTAACGGGAGCTTACGAGCAGTACTTC.

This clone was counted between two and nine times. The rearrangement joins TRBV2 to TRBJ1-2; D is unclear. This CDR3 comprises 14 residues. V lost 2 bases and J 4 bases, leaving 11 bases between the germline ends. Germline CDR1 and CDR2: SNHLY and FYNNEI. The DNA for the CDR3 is TGTGCCAGCAGTGAACGGTTATCCACCTATGGCTACACCTTC. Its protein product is CASSERLSTYGYTF.

CDR3 sequence reads: CASSLLSGTKEETQYF. In nucleotides, the CDR3 is TGTGCCAGTAGTCTCCTAAGCGGGACAAAGGAAGAGACCCAGTACTTC. The chain carries TRBV19 and TRBJ2-5; D is perhaps TRBD2 (7 bases). CDR1 is LNHDA and CDR2 is SQIVND in the germline V gene (reference sequence). The CDR3 spans 16 residues. V shed 5 bases and J shed 3 bases, with 19 bases lying between them. Full variable domain (missing parts from reference TRBV19 and TRBJ2-5): DGGITQSPKYLFRKEGQNVTLSCEQNLNHDAMYWYRQDPGQGLRLIYYSQIVNDFQKGDIAEGYSVSREKKESFPLTVTSAQKNPTAFYLCASSLLSGTKEETQYFGPGTRLLVL.

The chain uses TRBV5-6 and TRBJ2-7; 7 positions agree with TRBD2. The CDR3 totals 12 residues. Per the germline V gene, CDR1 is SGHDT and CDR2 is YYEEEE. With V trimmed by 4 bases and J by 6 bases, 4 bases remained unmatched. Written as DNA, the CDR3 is TGTGCCAGCAGCCCGGGCGGGGGCGAGCAGTACTTC. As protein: CASSPGGGEQYF.

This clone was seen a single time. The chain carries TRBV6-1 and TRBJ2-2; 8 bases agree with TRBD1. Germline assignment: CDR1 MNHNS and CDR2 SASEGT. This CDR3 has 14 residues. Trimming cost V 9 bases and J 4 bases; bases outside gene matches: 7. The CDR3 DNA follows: TGTGCCAGTACGGACAGGGTAGGCACCGGGGAGCTGTTTTTT. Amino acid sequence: CASTDRVGTGELFF.

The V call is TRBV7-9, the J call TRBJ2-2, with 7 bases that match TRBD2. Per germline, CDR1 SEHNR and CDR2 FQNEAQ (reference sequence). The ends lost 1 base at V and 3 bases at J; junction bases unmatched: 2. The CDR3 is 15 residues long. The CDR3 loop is CASSLGDYYTGELFF. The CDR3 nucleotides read TGTGCCAGCAGCTTAGGGGACTACTACACCGGGGAGCTGTTTTTT. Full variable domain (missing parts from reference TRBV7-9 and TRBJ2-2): DTGVSQNPRHKITKRGQNVTFRCDPISEHNRLYWYRQTLGQGPEFLTYFQNEAQLEKSRLLSDRFSAERPKGSFSTLEIQRTEQGDSAMYLCASSLGDYYTGELFFGEGSRLTVL.

This CDR3 reads CASSLKGAEAYEQYF. In nucleotides, the CDR3 is TGTGCCAGCAGCTTAAAGGGGGCAGAGGCCTACGAGCAGTACTTC. This chain links TRBV7-2 with TRBJ2-7; 7 nucleotides align to TRBD1. This CDR3 contains 15 residues. CDR1 is SGHTA and CDR2 is FQGNSA in the germline V gene. The V segment lost 2 bases and the J segment 2 bases; nucleotides outside the gene matches: 6.

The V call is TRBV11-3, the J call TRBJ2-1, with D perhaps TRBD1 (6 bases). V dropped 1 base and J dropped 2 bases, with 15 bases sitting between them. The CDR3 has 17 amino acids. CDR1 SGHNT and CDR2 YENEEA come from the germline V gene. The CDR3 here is CASSLGQAPYAYNEQFF. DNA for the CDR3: TGTGCCAGCAGCTTAGGACAGGCCCCCTACGCCTACAATGAGCAGTTCTTC.

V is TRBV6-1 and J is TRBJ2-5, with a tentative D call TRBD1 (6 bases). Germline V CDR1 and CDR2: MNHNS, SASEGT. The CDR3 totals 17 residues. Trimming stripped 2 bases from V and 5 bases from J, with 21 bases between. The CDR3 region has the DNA TGTGCCAGCAGTGAAACCATCAACAGGGTTACTAGGGAGACCCAGTACTTC. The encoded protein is CASSETINRVTRETQYF.

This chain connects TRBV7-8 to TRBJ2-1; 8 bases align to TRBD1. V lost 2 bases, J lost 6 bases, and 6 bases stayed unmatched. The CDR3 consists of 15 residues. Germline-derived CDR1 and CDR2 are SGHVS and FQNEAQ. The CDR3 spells CASSLTTGAINEQFF. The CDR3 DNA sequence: TGTGCCAGCAGCTTAACGACAGGGGCCATCAATGAGCAGTTCTTC.

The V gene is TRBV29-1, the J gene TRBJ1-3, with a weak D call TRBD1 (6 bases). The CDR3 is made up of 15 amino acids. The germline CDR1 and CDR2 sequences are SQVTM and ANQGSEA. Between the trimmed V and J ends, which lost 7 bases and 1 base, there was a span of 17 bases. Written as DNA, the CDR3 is TGCAGCGCGTTTGACCCAGGGGTATCTGGAAACACCATATATTTT. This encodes CSAFDPGVSGNTIYF.

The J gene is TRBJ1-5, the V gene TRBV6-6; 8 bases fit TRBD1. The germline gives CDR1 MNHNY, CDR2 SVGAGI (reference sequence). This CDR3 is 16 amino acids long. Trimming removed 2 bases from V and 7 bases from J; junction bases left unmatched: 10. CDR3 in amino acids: CASSYQTGGGLQPQHF. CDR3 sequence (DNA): TGTGCCAGCAGTTACCAAACAGGGGGAGGATTGCAGCCCCAGCATTTT.

The CDR3 DNA sequence: TGTGCCAGCAGCTTTGGGACTAGTCCTGGATTGGATACGCAGTATTTT. It encodes CASSFGTSPGLDTQYF. The chain couples TRBV7-2 to TRBJ2-3, with TRBD2 identical over 8 bases. Germline trimming cut 3 bases from V and 6 bases from J; bases unmatched to any gene: 11. Germline values: CDR1 SGHTA, CDR2 FQGNSA. The CDR3 runs 16 residues.

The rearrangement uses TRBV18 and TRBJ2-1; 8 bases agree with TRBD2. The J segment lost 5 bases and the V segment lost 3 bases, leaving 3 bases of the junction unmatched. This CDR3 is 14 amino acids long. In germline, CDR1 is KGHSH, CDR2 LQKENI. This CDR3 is CASSPTGGNNEQFF. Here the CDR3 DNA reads TGTGCCAGCTCACCTACGGGGGGGAACAATGAGCAGTTCTTC.

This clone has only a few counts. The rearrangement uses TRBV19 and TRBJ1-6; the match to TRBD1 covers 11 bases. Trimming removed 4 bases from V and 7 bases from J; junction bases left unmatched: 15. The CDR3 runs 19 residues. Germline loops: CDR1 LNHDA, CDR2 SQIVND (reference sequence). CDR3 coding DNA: TGTGCCAGTAGTAGGGGAAAGAATCCGGGACAGGGGGGGAATTCACCCCTCCACTTT. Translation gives CASSRGKNPGQGGNSPLHF. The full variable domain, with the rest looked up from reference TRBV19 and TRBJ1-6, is DGGITQSPKYLFRKEGQNVTLSCEQNLNHDAMYWYRQDPGQGLRLIYYSQIVNDFQKGDIAEGYSVSREKKESFPLTVTSAQKNPTAFYLCASSRGKNPGQGGNSPLHFGNGTRLTVT.

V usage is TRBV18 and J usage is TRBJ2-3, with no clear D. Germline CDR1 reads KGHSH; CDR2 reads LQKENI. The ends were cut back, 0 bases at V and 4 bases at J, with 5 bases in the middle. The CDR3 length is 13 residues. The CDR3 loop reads CASSPPIPDTQYF. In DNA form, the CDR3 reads TGTGCCAGCTCACCACCTATCCCAGATACGCAGTATTTT.

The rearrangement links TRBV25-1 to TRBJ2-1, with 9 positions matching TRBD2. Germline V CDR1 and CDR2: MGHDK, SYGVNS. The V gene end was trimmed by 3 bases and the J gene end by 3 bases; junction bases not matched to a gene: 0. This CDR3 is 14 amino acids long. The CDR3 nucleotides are TGTGCCAGCAGTGATAGCGGGAGCTACAATGAGCAGTTCTTC. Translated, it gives CASSDSGSYNEQFF.

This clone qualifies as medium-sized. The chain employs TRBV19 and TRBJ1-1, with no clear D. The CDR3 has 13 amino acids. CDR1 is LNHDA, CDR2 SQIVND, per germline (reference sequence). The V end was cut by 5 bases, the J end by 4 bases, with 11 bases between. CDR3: CASSAGTATEAFF. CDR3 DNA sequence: TGTGCCAGTAGTGCGGGTACGGCCACTGAAGCTTTCTTT.

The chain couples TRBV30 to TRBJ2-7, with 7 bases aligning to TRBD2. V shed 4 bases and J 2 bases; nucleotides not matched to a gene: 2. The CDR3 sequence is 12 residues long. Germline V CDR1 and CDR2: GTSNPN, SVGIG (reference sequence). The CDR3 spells CAWKRGTYEQYF. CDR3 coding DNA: TGTGCCTGGAAGCGGGGAACCTACGAGCAGTACTTC. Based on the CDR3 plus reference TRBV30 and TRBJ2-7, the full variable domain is SQTIHQWPATLVQPVGSPLSLECTVEGTSNPNLYWYRQAAGRGLQLLFYSVGIGQISSEVPQNLSASRPQDRQFILSSKKLLLSDSGFYLCAWKRGTYEQYFGPGTRLTVT.

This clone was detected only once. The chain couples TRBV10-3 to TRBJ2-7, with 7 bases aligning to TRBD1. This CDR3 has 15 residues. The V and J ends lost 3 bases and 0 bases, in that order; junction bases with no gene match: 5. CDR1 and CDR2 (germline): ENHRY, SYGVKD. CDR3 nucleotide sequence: TGTGCCATCAGTGACTCCGGGACAGTCTCCTACGAGCAGTACTTC. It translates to CAISDSGTVSYEQYF.

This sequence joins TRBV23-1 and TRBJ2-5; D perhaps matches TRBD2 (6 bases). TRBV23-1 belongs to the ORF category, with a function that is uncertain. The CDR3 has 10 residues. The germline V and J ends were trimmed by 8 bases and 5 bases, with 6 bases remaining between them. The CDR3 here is CASGGETQYF. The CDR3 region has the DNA TGCGCCAGCGGGGGGGAGACCCAGTACTTC.

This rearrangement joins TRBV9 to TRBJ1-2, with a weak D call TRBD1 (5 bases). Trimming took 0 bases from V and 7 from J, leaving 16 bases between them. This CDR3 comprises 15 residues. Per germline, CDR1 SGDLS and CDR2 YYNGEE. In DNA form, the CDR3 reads TGTGCCAGCAGCGTAGAATCCCAGACAGTAGGTGGCTACACCTTC. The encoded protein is CASSVESQTVGGYTF.

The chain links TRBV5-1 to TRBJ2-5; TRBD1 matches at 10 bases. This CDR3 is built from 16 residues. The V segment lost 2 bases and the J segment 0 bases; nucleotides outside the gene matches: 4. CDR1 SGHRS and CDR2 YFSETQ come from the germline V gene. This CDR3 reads CASSFGQGEYQETQYF. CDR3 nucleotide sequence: TGCGCCAGCAGCTTCGGACAGGGGGAGTACCAAGAGACCCAGTACTTC.

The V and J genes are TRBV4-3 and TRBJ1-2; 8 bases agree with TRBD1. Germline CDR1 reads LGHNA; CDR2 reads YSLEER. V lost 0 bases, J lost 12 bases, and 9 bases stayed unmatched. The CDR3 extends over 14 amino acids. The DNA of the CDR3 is TGCGCCAGCAGCCAAGATCGAGGACAGGGAAGTCACACCTTC. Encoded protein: CASSQDRGQGSHTF.

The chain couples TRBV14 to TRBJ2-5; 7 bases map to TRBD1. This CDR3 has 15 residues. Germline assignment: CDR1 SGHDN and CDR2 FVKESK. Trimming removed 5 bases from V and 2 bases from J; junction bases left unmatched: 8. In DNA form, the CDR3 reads TGTGCCAGCAGCGGCCGACAGGGCGGACAAGAGACCCAGTACTTC. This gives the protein CASSGRQGGQETQYF.

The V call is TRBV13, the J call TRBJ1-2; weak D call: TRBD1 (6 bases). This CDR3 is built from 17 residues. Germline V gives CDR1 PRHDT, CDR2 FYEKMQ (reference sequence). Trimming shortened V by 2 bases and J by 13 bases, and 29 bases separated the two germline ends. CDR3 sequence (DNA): TGTGCCAGCAGCTTAATTCAGGGGCAGGGCCGTATTACGGCTACCACCTTC. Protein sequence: CASSLIQGQGRITATTF. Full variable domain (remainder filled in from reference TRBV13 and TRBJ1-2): AAGVIQSPRHLIKEKRETATLKCYPIPRHDTVYWYQQGPGQDPQFLISFYEKMQSDKGSIPDRFSAQQFSDYHSELNMSSLELGDSALYFCASSLIQGQGRITATTFGSGTRLTVV.

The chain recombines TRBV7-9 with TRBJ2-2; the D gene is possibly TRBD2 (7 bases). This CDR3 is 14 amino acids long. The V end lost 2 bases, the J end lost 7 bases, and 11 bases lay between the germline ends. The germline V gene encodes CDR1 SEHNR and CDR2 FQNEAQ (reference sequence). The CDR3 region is CASSLRGASGELFF. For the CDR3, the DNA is TGTGCCAGCAGCTTACGGGGGGCGAGCGGGGAGCTGTTTTTT.

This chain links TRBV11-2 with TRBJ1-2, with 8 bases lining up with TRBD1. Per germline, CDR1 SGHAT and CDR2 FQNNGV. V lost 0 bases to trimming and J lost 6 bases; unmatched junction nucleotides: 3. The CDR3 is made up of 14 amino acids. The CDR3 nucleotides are TGTGCCAGCAGCTTAGATTTACAGGGGGATGGCTACACCTTC. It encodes CASSLDLQGDGYTF.